The 21 T cell receptor beta chains reported below all come from one sample, sequenced in a study of identical twins. TCRdb reprocessed the 5' RACE reads via MiXCR and lists one record per CDR3 protein. In the table there are 1.5 million to 2 million distinct CDR3 sequences, 25% to 35% of which are singletons. What was sequenced was cord blood. These receptor sequences come from a newborn girl in good health.

V and J are TRBV4-2 and TRBJ2-5, with TRBD2 matching over 11 bases. This CDR3 is 16 amino acids long. Germline CDR1 is LGHNA and CDR2 is YNFKEQ. With 1 base clipped from V and 7 bases from J, the junction kept 8 bases outside the gene matches. The CDR3 loop is CASSQGLAGGRGTQYF. The CDR3 nucleotides read TGTGCCAGCAGCCAAGGGCTAGCGGGGGGCCGAGGGACCCAGTACTTC.

The rearrangement joins TRBV5-1 to TRBJ2-1; perhaps TRBD2 as D (6 bases). V lost 0 bases to trimming and J lost 8 bases, with 21 bases between them. This CDR3 has 17 amino acids. Germline V gene sequence: CDR1 SGHRS, CDR2 YFSETQ. CDR3 nucleotides: TGCGCCAGCAGCTTGGTCGGACTAACGGCCCTCGGGGATGAGCAGTTCTTC. Translating it yields CASSLVGLTALGDEQFF.

In DNA, the CDR3 is TGCGCCAGCAGCCTCAATACAGGGGGCGCGAATTCCGAGCAGTACTTC. Its protein is CASSLNTGGANSEQYF. The J gene is TRBJ2-7, the V gene TRBV5-1; 9 positions match TRBD1. J gave up 6 bases and V 4 bases, and 14 bases lay outside the gene matches. The CDR3 is 16 residues long. Germline assignment: CDR1 SGHRS and CDR2 YFSETQ. Full variable domain (remainder filled in from reference TRBV5-1 and TRBJ2-7): KAGVTQTPRYLIKTRGQQVTLSCSPISGHRSVSWYQQTPGQGLQFLFEYFSETQRNKGNFPGRFSGRQFSNSRSEMNVSTLELGDSALYLCASSLNTGGANSEQYFGPGTRLTVT.

The J gene is TRBJ2-3, the V gene TRBV4-2; D may correspond to TRBD1 or TRBD2 (5 bases each). CDR1 is LGHNA, CDR2 YNFKEQ, per germline. Trimming cost V 0 bases and J 2 bases, with 18 bases left between them. The CDR3 length is 18 residues. The CDR3 loop reads CASSQDNGAGHLTDTQYF. The CDR3 bases are TGTGCCAGCAGCCAAGATAACGGGGCGGGCCACCTCACAGATACGCAGTATTTT.

The chain recombines TRBV4-2 with TRBJ1-2; D is perhaps TRBD1 (5 bases). This CDR3 comprises 16 residues. V lost 1 base and J lost 8, with 20 bases in between. The V gene's germline CDR1 is LGHNA and CDR2 YNFKEQ. CDR3 bases: TGTGCCAGCAGCCAAGGGAATGGGGGGGTCGAAGGGGGCTACACCTTC. This translates into CASSQGNGGVEGGYTF.

Concerning this clonotype: Its ends do not fully match the called genes, so a read error is possible. The chain couples TRBV15 to TRBJ1-2; D uncertain. This CDR3 is 13 amino acids long. CDR1 is LNHNV and CDR2 is YYDKDF in the germline V gene (reference sequence). CDR3 in amino acids: CATSGDNNYGYTF. The CDR3 DNA sequence: TGTGCCACCAGCGGAGACAATAACTATGGCTACACCTTC. The entire variable domain, with the rest obtained from reference TRBV15 and TRBJ1-2, is as follows: DAMVIQNPRYQVTQFGKPVTLSCSQTLNHNVMYWYQQKSSQAPKLLFHYYDKDFNNEADTPDNFQSRRPNTSFCFLDIRSPGLGDTAMYLCATSGDNNYGYTFGSGTRLTVV.

This clonotype was seen a handful of times. With a much larger clone just one base away, this may be a read error. The genes are TRBV14 and TRBJ2-3, with 7 bases that match TRBD2. V shed 5 bases and J 0 bases; nucleotides not matched to a gene: 5. CDR1 is SGHDN, CDR2 FVKESK, per germline. This CDR3 is 15 amino acids long. The CDR3 sequence is CASSWSGASTDTQYF. The CDR3 DNA reads as TGTGCCAGCAGCTGGAGCGGGGCTAGCACAGATACGCAGTATTTT.

The chain joins TRBV20-1 to TRBJ2-1; D might be TRBD2 (5 bases). V dropped 0 bases and J dropped 2 bases, with 14 bases sitting between them. CDR1 is DFQATT, CDR2 SNEGSKA, per germline (reference sequence). CDR3 size: 16 residues. In DNA form, the CDR3 reads TGCAGTGCTAGAGAAGGGAGCGGACCGACCTACAATGAGCAGTTCTTC. Translating it yields CSAREGSGPTYNEQFF.

The rearrangement links TRBV20-1 to TRBJ2-7; D is tentatively TRBD1 or TRBD2 (6 bases each). This CDR3 contains 13 residues. Germline values: CDR1 DFQATT, CDR2 SNEGSKA (reference sequence). The DNA for the CDR3 is TGCAGCCCGACTAGATCGGGGGACAATGAGCAGTACTTC. This sequence encodes CSPTRSGDNEQYF.

The sample holds a few counts of this clonotype. The chain combines TRBV21-1 with TRBJ1-3. TRBV21-1 is a pseudogene segment. This CDR3 region has 14 residues. DNA of the CDR3: TGTGCCAGCAGCAAAATGGCAGGTGGAAACACCATATATTTT. Translating gives CASSKMAGGNTIYF.

Concerning this clonotype itself: At one of its ends the junction is not consistent with the germline gene, which may arise from a read error. This chain connects TRBV24-1 to TRBJ1-1; TRBD1 is a possible D gene (6 bases). CDR1 is KGHDR, CDR2 SFDVKD, per germline. The CDR3 has 15 residues. The CDR3 sequence is CATSDLDSGNTEAFF. DNA for the CDR3: TGTGCCACCAGTGACCTGGACAGTGGGAACACTGAGGCTTTCTTT.

This chain links TRBV20-1 with TRBJ1-5, with 11 bases fitting TRBD1. This CDR3 is 17 amino acids long. V was pared by 5 bases and J by 2 bases, with 11 bases of the junction left unmatched. CDR1 is DFQATT, CDR2 SNEGSKA, per germline (reference sequence). The CDR3 DNA sequence: TGCAGTGCTGCCCGGACAGGGGGCGTTTTTGGCAATCAGCCCCAGCATTTT. Translated, it gives CSAARTGGVFGNQPQHF.

This chain links TRBV7-9 with TRBJ1-1, with D possibly TRBD1 on 6 matching bases. V dropped 1 base and J dropped 3 bases, with 12 bases sitting between them. CDR1 is SEHNR, CDR2 FQNEAQ, per germline (reference sequence). The CDR3 totals 15 residues. The CDR3: CASSLGRQGYTEAFF. The DNA for the CDR3 is TGTGCCAGCAGCTTAGGACGTCAGGGGTACACTGAAGCTTTCTTT.

This clonotype has ten or more counts. The chain links TRBV12-3 or TRBV12-4 to TRBJ2-7; unclear D gene. The CDR3 contains 15 residues. V was shortened by 3 bases and J by 0 bases, with 12 bases between the two germline ends. The CDR3 DNA follows: TGTGCCAGCAGTTTTCTTTCCGGTAGCTCCTACGAGCAGTACTTC. It is translated as CASSFLSGSSYEQYF.

This clonotype appeared a single time. Mismatch with germline at one junction end may stem from a read error. CDR3 DNA sequence: TGTGCCACCAGTGAGTCATGGGTTGGCTATGGCTACACCTTC. It is translated as CATSESWVGYGYTF. The chain carries TRBV10-3 and TRBJ1-2; D not certain. The germline CDR1 and CDR2 sequences are ENHRY and SYGVKD. This CDR3 has 14 amino acids.

This clonotype was detected only a few times. V usage is TRBV20-1 and J usage is TRBJ1-4; 7 bases are a match to TRBD1. The germline V gene encodes CDR1 DFQATT and CDR2 SNEGSKA (reference sequence). The CDR3 extends over 12 amino acids. V lost 8 bases to trimming and J lost 4 bases; unmatched junction nucleotides: 4. CDR3 amino acids: CSTNRGNEKLFF. The CDR3, as DNA: TGCAGTACAAACAGGGGTAATGAAAAACTGTTTTTT.

The chain employs TRBV10-3 and TRBJ2-3; no reliable D call. Trimming took 2 bases from V and 0 from J, leaving 6 bases between them. The CDR3 is made up of 14 amino acids. Germline CDR1 is ENHRY and CDR2 is SYGVKD. CDR3 DNA: TGTGCCATCAGTGAGAGGGCTAGCACAGATACGCAGTATTTT. It codes for CAISERASTDTQYF.

This clonotype was seen more than once but under ten times. This chain connects TRBV20-1 to TRBJ2-4; D may be TRBD2 (5 bases). Germline assignment: CDR1 DFQATT and CDR2 SNEGSKA (reference sequence). V dropped 0 bases and J dropped 9 bases, with 15 bases sitting between them. The CDR3 spans 14 residues. In nucleotides, the CDR3 is TGCAGTGCTAGAGATGGGAGCCACCGGGGCATTCAGTACTTC. Its protein is CSARDGSHRGIQYF.

CDR3 DNA: TGTGCCAGCAGCTTAGGGCCCGGGGGGTCTGGCGGTGGAGCTTTCTTT. Amino acid sequence: CASSLGPGGSGGGAFF. J is TRBJ1-1 and V is TRBV7-9, with D tentatively TRBD1 (5 bases). The germline V and J ends were trimmed by 1 base and 10 bases, with 22 bases remaining between them. Per the germline V gene, CDR1 is SEHNR and CDR2 is FQNEAQ (reference sequence). The CDR3 contains 16 residues.

The CDR3 loop reads CSLLTSGALYEQYF. In DNA form, the CDR3 reads TGCAGTTTACTTACCTCGGGGGCCCTATACGAGCAGTACTTC. The chain combines TRBV20-1 with TRBJ2-7; D possibly uses TRBD1 or TRBD2 (6 bases each). In germline, CDR1 is DFQATT, CDR2 SNEGSKA (reference sequence). The CDR3 has 14 residues. V gave up 8 bases and J gave up 4 bases, with 21 bases separating them.

This clonotype was detected ten times or more. CDR3 DNA: TGCAGCGTTGAAAAACCGATGAACAATGAGCAGTTCTTC. Translation: CSVEKPMNNEQFF. The V and J genes are TRBV29-1 and TRBJ2-1; no reliable D call. The CDR3 runs 13 residues. Trimming removed 2 bases from V and 5 bases from J, with 10 bases in between. Germline V gives CDR1 SQVTM, CDR2 ANQGSEA.